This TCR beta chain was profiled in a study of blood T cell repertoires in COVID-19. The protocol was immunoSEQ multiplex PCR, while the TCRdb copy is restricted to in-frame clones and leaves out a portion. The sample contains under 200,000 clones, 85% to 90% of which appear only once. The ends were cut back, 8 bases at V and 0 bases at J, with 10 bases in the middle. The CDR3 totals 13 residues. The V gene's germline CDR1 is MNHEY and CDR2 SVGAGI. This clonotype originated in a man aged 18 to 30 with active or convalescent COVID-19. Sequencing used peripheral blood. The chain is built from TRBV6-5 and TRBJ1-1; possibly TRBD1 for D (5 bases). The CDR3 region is CASAGSMNTEAFF. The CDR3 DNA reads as TGTGCCAGCGCAGGGTCGATGAACACTGAAGCTTTCTTT.